Listed below are T cell receptor beta chains from one sample, sequenced in a study of PD-1 blockade in classical Hodgkin lymphoma. Sequenced by immunoSEQ multiplex PCR; TCRdb stores in-frame clones only, minus some. Of tens of thousands of clones listed, approximately 78% are singletons. This sample comprised peripheral blood mononuclear cells (PBMCs), obtained at baseline. The origin of the receptors is a human donor with classical Hodgkin lymphoma. Each CDR3 is given with its conserved first and last residue. D genes are given only for firm matches. Expanded clones get a size class; other rows say once, few or many, or leave the size out.

d_call	j_call	clone_size	v_call	cdr3_nt	cdr3_aa
TRBD2	TRBJ2-3	.	TRBV7-2	TGTGCCAGCAGCTTAAGGAGGACTAGCGGGGGGCGCACAGATACGCAGTATTTT	CASSLRRTSGGRTDTQYF
.	TRBJ1-2	few	TRBV11-2	TGTGCCAGCAGCTCCGGACTCGGGCACGTGAGAGGCTACACCTTC	CASSSGLGHVRGYTF
.	TRBJ2-3	.	TRBV19	TGTGCCAGTAGTATCACGAGGACAGATACGCAGTATTTT	CASSITRTDTQYF
TRBD1	TRBJ2-7	.	TRBV4-3	TGCGCCAGCTCCTGGACAGGGGGCGAGCAGTACTTC	CASSWTGGEQYF
TRBD1	TRBJ2-5	.	TRBV7-2	TGTGCCAGCAGCTCTAACAGGGGCAAAGAGACCCAGTACTTC	CASSSNRGKETQYF
TRBD2	TRBJ2-7	.	TRBV10-3	TGTGCCATCAGTGAGTCCCAAAGGCGGGGGGGGACCTACGAGCAGTACTTC	CAISESQRRGGTYEQYF
.	TRBJ2-7	.	TRBV7-2	TGTGCCAGCAGCTTAGATCGGCACAGCGAGTACGAGCAGTACTTC	CASSLDRHSEYEQYF
.	TRBJ2-1	.	TRBV21-1	TGTGCCAGCAGGATACCCACGGAGGGTTGCGGGGGTATGCATGAGCAGTTCTTC	CASRIPTEGCGGMHEQFF
TRBD1	TRBJ1-5	.	TRBV11-3	TGTGCCAGCAGCCCGGACAGGTTCCAGCCCCAGCATTTT	CASSPDRFQPQHF
.	TRBJ1-3	.	TRBV12-5	TGTGCTAGTGGTTCCATAGGGGCTGGAAACACCATATATTTT	CASGSIGAGNTIYF
.	TRBJ2-2	.	TRBV5-1	TGCGCCAGCAGCTTGGCCCACCCCAACACCGGGGAGCTGTTTTTT	CASSLAHPNTGELFF
TRBD2	TRBJ2-5	.	TRBV5-1	TGCGCCAGCAGCCCCGGGCGGGGGGGACAAGAGACCCAGTACTTC	CASSPGRGGQETQYF
.	TRBJ2-1	.	TRBV5-1	TGCGCCAGCAGCTTGGATCTAGTTTCCTACAATGAGCAGTTCTTC	CASSLDLVSYNEQFF
.	TRBJ2-3	.	TRBV10-3	TGTGCCATCAGTGAGCCGGCAGGGGGGATGACAGATACGCAGTATTTT	CAISEPAGGMTDTQYF
.	TRBJ2-5	.	TRBV10-1	TGCGCCAGCAGTGGTGAAGGGTACCAACAAGAGACCCAGTACTTC	CASSGEGYQQETQYF
.	TRBJ1-1	.	TRBV7-2	TGTGCCAGCAGCTTATATGGTGCGGGGGTGGGAGCTTTCTTT	CASSLYGAGVGAFF
.	TRBJ1-1	.	TRBV11-1	TGTGCCAGCAGCTTTAGCGCGGAGGCTGAAGCTTTCTTT	CASSFSAEAEAFF
.	TRBJ2-5	.	TRBV7-8	TGTGCCAGCAGCTCTGGGACACATCAAGAGACCCAGTACTTC	CASSSGTHQETQYF
TRBD1	TRBJ1-1	.	TRBV2	TGTGCCAGCAGGCCGGGACAGGGGGTCTACACTGAAGCTTTCTTT	CASRPGQGVYTEAFF
.	TRBJ2-3	.	TRBV18	TGTGCCAGCTCACCGGACGGGGGAGGTCGGGGTACGCAGTATTTT	CASSPDGGGRGTQYF
.	TRBJ2-5	.	TRBV11-2	TGTGCCAGCAGCTTAGTAGAGACCCAGTACTTC	CASSLVETQYF
.	TRBJ2-1	.	TRBV11-3	TGTGCCAGCAGCTTAGAACTTTCCTACAATGAGCAGTTCTTC	CASSLELSYNEQFF
.	TRBJ2-7	once	TRBV30	TGTGCCTGGAGTGTAAGGGTGACACCCTACGAGCAGTACTTC	CAWSVRVTPYEQYF
.	TRBJ2-5	once	TRBV6-5	TGTGCCAGCCGGTGGGCGGGGACGTGGGAGACCCAGTACTTC	CASRWAGTWETQYF
.	TRBJ1-6	.	TRBV5-1	TGCGCCAGCAGCTCAACAGGGAGTAACTCACCCCTCCACTTT	CASSSTGSNSPLHF
TRBD2	TRBJ2-7	.	TRBV13	TGTGCCAGCAGCCCGCAACTAGCGGGTGAGCAGTACTTC	CASSPQLAGEQYF
.	TRBJ2-4	.	TRBV4-1	TGCGCCAGCAGCCAAGGGAGGCAGGAGCAAAACATTCAGTACTTC	CASSQGRQEQNIQYF
TRBD1	TRBJ1-2	.	TRBV5-1	TGCGCCAGCAGCCCACGACAGGGGGCAGTCTATGGCTACACCTTC	CASSPRQGAVYGYTF
.	TRBJ1-6	few	TRBV7-2	TGTGCCAGCAGCTCGGACACATATTCACCCCTCCACTTT	CASSSDTYSPLHF